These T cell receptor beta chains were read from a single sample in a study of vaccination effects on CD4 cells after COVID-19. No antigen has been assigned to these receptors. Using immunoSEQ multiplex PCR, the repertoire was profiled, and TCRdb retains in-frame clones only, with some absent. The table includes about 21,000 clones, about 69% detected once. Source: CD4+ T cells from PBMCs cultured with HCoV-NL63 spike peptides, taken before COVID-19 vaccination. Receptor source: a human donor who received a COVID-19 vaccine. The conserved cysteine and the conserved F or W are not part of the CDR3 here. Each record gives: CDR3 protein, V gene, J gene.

ASSLQSGYYGYT	TRBV5-4	TRBJ1-2
ASSPNDRRIRYT	TRBV5-1	TRBJ1-2
ASSQEWSRGYT	TRBV3-1/TRBV3-2	TRBJ1-2
ASSLGLGGQPQH	TRBV7-2	TRBJ1-5
ASSHRSGENIQY	TRBV3-1/TRBV3-2	TRBJ2-4
ASSSLAVYNEQF	TRBV6-5	TRBJ2-1
ASSSYSYTEAF	TRBV7-8	TRBJ1-1
AWIPAGGGYNEQF	TRBV30	TRBJ2-1
ASTEGGANVLT	TRBV6-5	TRBJ2-6
ASSLGQGAYEQY	TRBV5-4	TRBJ2-7
ASRQRVPGNTIY	TRBV6-5	TRBJ1-3
ASSPLRTPSSYEQY	TRBV18	TRBJ2-7
ASSLIGSNYGYT	TRBV28	TRBJ1-2
ASSFDSTEAF	TRBV5-4	TRBJ1-1
ASSRTGGRANYGYT	TRBV18	TRBJ1-2